The source of this T cell receptor (beta chain) is a study of blood T cell repertoires in COVID-19. Background on the study: The United States, Italy and Spain supplied acute and convalescent COVID-19 samples. PBMCs, B-cell-depleted T cells, or T cells were the source of the cDNA or gDNA that made up the material.

As handled by the study authors: Reference gene primer amplification gave estimated nucleated cell counts. The assay was immunoSEQ multiplex PCR, and TCRdb's table has in-frame clones only and misses some. V and J calls and clone size are those listed in that table; D and trimming were worked out from the DNA. This table holds approximately 94,000 clones, around four fifths found once. The CDR3 spans 17 residues. Per germline, CDR1 LNHDA and CDR2 SQIVND (reference sequence). The V segment lost 6 bases and the J segment 3 bases; nucleotides outside the gene matches: 10. The clonotype was recovered from a man aged 65 to 79 with active or convalescent COVID-19. The V call is TRBV19, the J call TRBJ2-1; 11 bases are a match to TRBD2. The sequenced sample was peripheral blood. The CDR3 bases are TGTGCCAGTAGAGGTCCCCCTAGCGGGAGGTTCTACAATGAGCAGTTCTTC. This codes for CASRGPPSGRFYNEQFF.